The 25 T cell receptor beta chains presented below share a single source sample, sequenced in a study of cytomegalovirus exposure and HLA in healthy donors. Primers included in the PCR were 60 Vbeta and 13 Jbeta primers. The assay was immunoSEQ multiplex PCR, and TCRdb's table has in-frame clones only and misses some. Of 200,000 to 250,000 clones detected, roughly 80% appear once; the ten largest clones hold 5.4%. Input material: PBMCs. Receptor source: a woman between 35 and 50 years old in good health and CMV-seropositive.

The chain is built from TRBV4-2 and TRBJ2-3; 10 bases map to TRBD2. This CDR3 region has 18 residues. V lost 0 bases to trimming and J lost 8 bases; unmatched junction nucleotides: 14. Germline V gene lookup returns CDR1 LGHNA and CDR2 YNFKEQ. The CDR3 spells CASSQDTSLAGVGSTQYF. CDR3 coding DNA: TGTGCCAGCAGCCAAGATACCTCCCTAGCGGGGGTCGGGTCTACGCAGTATTTT.

The rearrangement joins TRBV4-1 to TRBJ1-2; no clear D gene. CDR1 and CDR2 (germline): MGHRA, YSYEKL. CDR3 length: 13 residues. V was trimmed by 0 bases and J by 4 bases, leaving 6 bases between them. The CDR3 here is CASSQDRAYGYTF. The CDR3, as DNA: TGCGCCAGCAGCCAAGATCGAGCCTATGGCTACACCTTC.

This clone has just a few counts. The chain recombines TRBV6-5 with TRBJ2-5; no clear D. CDR3 length: 14 amino acids. Deletions cut 0 bases from V and 2 bases from J, with 7 bases between. The germline gives CDR1 MNHEY, CDR2 SVGAGI. CDR3 nucleotide sequence: TGTGCCAGCAGTTACTCGAACGGGCAAGAGACCCAGTACTTC. It specifies CASSYSNGQETQYF.

The rearrangement uses TRBV7-3 and TRBJ2-2, with 16 bases lining up with TRBD2. This CDR3 region has 20 residues. The germline gives CDR1 SGHTA, CDR2 FQGTGA. The J segment lost 5 bases and the V segment lost 4 bases, leaving 13 bases of the junction unmatched. The CDR3 DNA sequence: TGTGCCAGCAGCTCCCGGATACCGGGACTAGCGGGGGGGCCGACCGGGGAGCTGTTTTTT. Its protein product is CASSSRIPGLAGGPTGELFF.

The genes are TRBV27 and TRBJ1-1, with TRBD1 identical over 8 bases. This CDR3 contains 15 residues. Trimming cost V 3 bases and J 7 bases; bases outside gene matches: 10. Looked up from germline, CDR1 is MNHEY and CDR2 is SMNVEV (reference sequence). The chain's CDR3 is CASSLGAGGSGEAFF. The CDR3 DNA reads as TGTGCCAGCAGTTTGGGGGCAGGGGGCTCGGGTGAAGCTTTCTTT.

Details on this clone: The sample has other DNA sequences that encode this CDR3 too. The chain joins TRBV5-1 to TRBJ2-7; D is uncertain. The CDR3 sequence is 13 residues long. The V and J ends lost 1 base and 0 bases respectively, with 5 bases between them. Germline V lookup: CDR1 SGHRS, CDR2 YFSETQ. The CDR3 DNA is TGCGCCAGCAGCTTGCCCAGCTCCTACGAGCAGTACTTC. Amino acid sequence: CASSLPSSYEQYF.

V usage is TRBV19 and J usage is TRBJ2-7; D possibly corresponds to TRBD1 (6 bases). The germline CDR1 and CDR2 sequences are LNHDA and SQIVND (reference sequence). The CDR3 consists of 14 residues. V shed 6 bases and J shed 0 bases, with 12 bases lying between them. CDR3 protein: CASREQGSSYEQYF. CDR3 nucleotides: TGTGCCAGTAGGGAACAGGGTAGCTCCTACGAGCAGTACTTC.

J is TRBJ2-5 and V is TRBV6-1; possible D gene TRBD2, 6 bases. V was trimmed by 4 bases and J by 3 bases, leaving 15 bases between them. Germline V CDR1 and CDR2: MNHNS, SASEGT. The CDR3 covers 15 residues. The CDR3 here is CASSGGGAAEETQYF. The DNA for the CDR3 is TGTGCCAGCAGTGGCGGAGGGGCGGCCGAAGAGACCCAGTACTTC.

The chain is built from TRBV30 and TRBJ1-3; D is undetermined. With 7 bases removed from V and 5 bases from J, the gap between germline ends came to 15 bases. CDR1 and CDR2 (germline): GTSNPN, SVGIG (reference sequence). The CDR3 consists of 13 residues. CDR3 bases: TGTGCCTTAAGGACCGGGAGCAGAAACACCATATATTTT. This codes for CALRTGSRNTIYF.

Note on this clone: The junction does not match germline at one end; this may be a read error. In DNA, the CDR3 is TGTTCCAGCAGCTTAATAGCGGGGGGGGGCACTGAAGCTTTCTTT. Its protein product is CSSSLIAGGGTEAFF. The genes are TRBV7-9 and TRBJ1-1; tentative D call: TRBD1 (5 bases). The CDR3 covers 15 residues. The germline V gene encodes CDR1 SEHNR and CDR2 FQNEAQ (reference sequence).

The rearrangement uses TRBV10-3 and TRBJ2-7; maybe TRBD1 (5 bases). Germline V gives CDR1 ENHRY, CDR2 SYGVKD. The CDR3 runs 13 residues. V lost 4 bases and J 2 bases, leaving 9 bases between the germline ends. DNA for the CDR3: TGTGCCATCAGTGTTAGGGGCCCCTACGAGCAGTACTTC. The encoded protein is CAISVRGPYEQYF.

The chain carries TRBV9 and TRBJ2-7; D not resolved. Trimming shortened V by 5 bases and J by 6 bases, and 9 bases separated the two germline ends. There are 11 residues in the CDR3. The V gene's germline CDR1 is SGDLS and CDR2 YYNGEE. Here the CDR3 DNA reads TGTGCCAGCAGTCTAGAAGGCGAGCAGTACTTC. This encodes CASSLEGEQYF.

The rearrangement joins TRBV9 to TRBJ1-4; TRBD1 might be the D (5 bases). The CDR3 runs to 14 residues. CDR1 and CDR2 (germline): SGDLS, YYNGEE. The V and J ends lost 5 bases and 6 bases respectively, with 14 bases between them. The CDR3: CASSQAGLDEKLFF. The CDR3 DNA follows: TGTGCCAGCAGTCAGGCGGGGCTTGATGAAAAACTGTTTTTT.

The chain carries TRBV9 and TRBJ1-2; a possible D gene is TRBD1 (6 bases). Between the trimmed V and J ends, which lost 4 bases and 4 bases, there was a span of 14 bases. CDR1 and CDR2 from the germline V gene are SGDLS and YYNGEE. This CDR3 region has 14 residues. CDR3 region: CASSIATGSYGYTF. The CDR3 DNA is TGTGCCAGCAGCATCGCGACAGGTTCCTATGGCTACACCTTC.

The chain carries TRBV30 and TRBJ2-5, with 14 bases that match TRBD2. V gave up 3 bases and J gave up 3 bases; unmatched junction bases: 3. Germline V gives CDR1 GTSNPN, CDR2 SVGIG (reference sequence). The CDR3 spans 15 residues. The DNA for the CDR3 is TGTGCCTGGAGCCGGGGACTAGCGGGGGAAGAGACCCAGTACTTC. Translation gives CAWSRGLAGEETQYF.

In its sample, this clone was seen a few times. The J gene is TRBJ2-7, the V gene TRBV5-4, with 7 nucleotides matching TRBD1. Losses at the gene ends were 0 bases for V and 4 bases for J; bases not matched to a gene: 1. CDR1 is SGHNT, CDR2 YYREEE, per germline (reference sequence). The CDR3 is 13 residues long. Here the CDR3 reads CASSLGTGYEQYF. The CDR3 nucleotides are TGTGCCAGCAGCTTGGGGACAGGATACGAGCAGTACTTC. Looking up the rest from reference TRBV5-4 and TRBJ2-7 gives the full variable domain: ETGVTQSPTHLIKTRGQQVTLRCSSQSGHNTVSWYQQALGQGPQFIFQYYREEENGRGNFPPRFSGLQFPNYSSELNVNALELDDSALYLCASSLGTGYEQYFGPGTRLTVT.

The CDR3 DNA reads as TGCGCCAGCAGCCAAGGAGTATTAGGCAAGGGGTTTAGCACAGATACGCAGTATTTT. This gives the protein CASSQGVLGKGFSTDTQYF. The chain is built from TRBV4-3 and TRBJ2-3; D perhaps matches TRBD1 (5 bases). CDR1 and CDR2 (germline): LGHNA, YSLEER. The ends were cut back, 1 base at V and 0 bases at J, with 20 bases in the middle. The CDR3 is 19 amino acids.

This sequence joins TRBV7-8 and TRBJ2-3; D might be TRBD2 (5 bases). The V gene's germline CDR1 is SGHVS and CDR2 FQNEAQ. The CDR3 consists of 15 residues. V lost 2 bases and J 3 bases, leaving 12 bases between the germline ends. The CDR3 nucleotides are TGTGCCAGCAGCTTAATAGTCCTAGCAACAGATACGCAGTATTTT. Translated: CASSLIVLATDTQYF.

The chain is built from TRBV19 and TRBJ1-2; tentatively, D is TRBD1 (6 bases). This CDR3 has 10 residues. The ends were cut back, 6 bases at V and 7 bases at J, with 6 bases in the middle. Germline loops: CDR1 LNHDA, CDR2 SQIVND (reference sequence). The CDR3 is CASRDSGYTF. Here the CDR3 DNA reads TGTGCCAGTAGGGACAGTGGCTACACCTTC.

This clone was counted only a few times. Here the CDR3 DNA reads TGTGCCAGTAGTAGACAGGGTTACAATGAGCAGTTCTTC. This gives the protein CASSRQGYNEQFF. V and J are TRBV19 and TRBJ2-1; 7 nucleotides line up with TRBD1. CDR1 and CDR2 (germline): LNHDA, SQIVND (reference sequence). This CDR3 contains 13 residues. J lost 4 bases, V lost 4 bases, and 1 base had no gene match.

The chain combines TRBV7-6 with TRBJ2-5; a weak D match, TRBD1 (6 bases). CDR1 SGHVS and CDR2 FNYEAQ come from the germline V gene. The CDR3 has 14 amino acids. V was cut by 3 bases and J by 2 bases, with 10 bases left in between. CDR3 DNA sequence: TGTGCCAGCAGCTTCGGGCAGGGGCAAGAGACCCAGTACTTC. As protein: CASSFGQGQETQYF.

In nucleotides, the CDR3 is TGTGCCAGCAGCCGATTCGGGACAGGGCCATTGGACGAGCAGTACTTC. Protein sequence: CASSRFGTGPLDEQYF. The rearrangement uses TRBV7-9 and TRBJ2-7, with 9 bases identical to TRBD1. V was pared by 5 bases and J by 5 bases, with 13 bases of the junction left unmatched. This CDR3 contains 16 residues. Germline CDR1 reads SEHNR; CDR2 reads FQNEAQ (reference sequence).

V gene TRBV6-1 combines with J gene TRBJ1-2; TRBD1 aligns across 8 bases. CDR1 and CDR2 from the germline V gene are MNHNS and SASEGT. The CDR3 consists of 14 residues. Losses at the gene ends were 4 bases for V and 1 base for J; bases not matched to a gene: 2. This CDR3 reads CASSAGQGNYGYTF. CDR3 nucleotide sequence: TGTGCCAGCAGTGCAGGACAGGGTAACTATGGCTACACCTTC.

This chain links TRBV9 with TRBJ2-5, with TRBD1 identical over 7 bases. CDR1 SGDLS and CDR2 YYNGEE come from the germline V gene. After removal of 0 bases from V and 14 bases from J, the junction contained 16 bases not matched to a gene. The CDR3 consists of 15 residues. The CDR3 nucleotides are TGTGCCAGCAGCGTAGTCGGGGACAGCTCCGCCGGGGTATACTTC. This translates into CASSVVGDSSAGVYF.

This chain connects TRBV7-9 to TRBJ1-5, with a weak D call TRBD1 (5 bases). V was cut by 4 bases and J by 0 bases, with 13 bases left in between. The germline V gene has CDR1 SEHNR and CDR2 FQNEAQ (reference sequence). The CDR3 totals 16 residues. The chain's CDR3 is CASSSGQPYSNQPQHF. CDR3 bases: TGTGCCAGCAGCTCTGGACAACCGTATAGCAATCAGCCCCAGCATTTT. Filled out from reference TRBV7-9 and TRBJ1-5, the complete variable domain reads DTGVSQNPRHKITKRGQNVTFRCDPISEHNRLYWYRQTLGQGPEFLTYFQNEAQLEKSRLLSDRFSAERPKGSFSTLEIQRTEQGDSAMYLCASSSGQPYSNQPQHFGDGTRLSIL.